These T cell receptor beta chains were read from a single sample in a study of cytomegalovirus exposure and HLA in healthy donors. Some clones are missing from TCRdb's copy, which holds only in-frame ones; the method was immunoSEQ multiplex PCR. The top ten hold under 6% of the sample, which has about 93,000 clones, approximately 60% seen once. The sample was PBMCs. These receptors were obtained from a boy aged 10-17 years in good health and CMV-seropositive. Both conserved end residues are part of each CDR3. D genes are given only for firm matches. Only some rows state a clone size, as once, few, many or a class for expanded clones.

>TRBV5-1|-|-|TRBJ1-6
CASSLDDRLNNSPLHF
TGCGCCAGCAGCTTGGATGACAGGCTGAATAATTCACCCCTCCACTTT
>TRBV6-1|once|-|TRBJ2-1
CASSVRLLSYNNEQFF
TGTGCCAGCAGTGTTAGACTACTATCCTATAACAATGAGCAGTTCTTC
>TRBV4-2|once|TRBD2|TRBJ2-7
CASSQLTSGEQYF
TGTGCCAGCAGCCAATTGACTAGCGGCGAGCAGTACTTC
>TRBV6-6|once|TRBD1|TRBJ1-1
CASGAGGRTEAFF
TGTGCCAGCGGCGCAGGGGGACGGACTGAAGCTTTCTTT
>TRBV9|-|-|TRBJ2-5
CASSVAPSRETQYF
TGTGCCAGCAGCGTAGCTCCTAGCAGGGAGACCCAGTACTTC
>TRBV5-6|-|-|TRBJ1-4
CASSPDPANEKLFF
TGTGCCAGCAGCCCCGATCCAGCTAATGAAAAACTGTTTTTT
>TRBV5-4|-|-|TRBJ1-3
CASSLNSKGNTIYF
TGTGCCAGCAGCTTGAACTCGAAGGGGAACACCATATATTTT
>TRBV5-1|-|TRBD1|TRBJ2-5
CASSLAGGRETQYF
TGCGCCAGCAGCTTGGCAGGGGGTAGAGAGACCCAGTACTTC
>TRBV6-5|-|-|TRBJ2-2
CASKKPSTGELFF
TGTGCCAGCAAGAAACCCAGCACCGGGGAGCTGTTTTTT
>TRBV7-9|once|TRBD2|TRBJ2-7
CASSRDSGRPSYEQYF
TGTGCCAGCTCTCGGGATAGCGGGAGGCCATCCTACGAGCAGTACTTC
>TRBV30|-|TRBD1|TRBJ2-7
CAWTGGIEDEQYF
TGTGCCTGGACAGGGGGCATCGAAGACGAGCAGTACTTC
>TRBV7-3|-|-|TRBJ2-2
CASSRQGQNTGELFF
TGTGCCAGCAGCCGTCAGGGACAGAACACCGGGGAGCTGTTTTTT
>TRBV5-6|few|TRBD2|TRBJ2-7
CASSPSPGLAVHEQYF
TGTGCCAGCAGCCCTTCCCCGGGACTAGCGGTGCACGAGCAGTACTTC
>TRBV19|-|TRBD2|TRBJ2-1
CASSIDGSGGLSYNEQFF
TGTGCCAGTAGTATAGATGGTAGCGGGGGCTTGTCCTACAATGAGCAGTTCTTC
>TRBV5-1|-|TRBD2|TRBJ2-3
CASSLMSSGVANTQYF
TGCGCCAGCAGCTTGATGTCTAGCGGGGTCGCCAATACGCAGTATTTT
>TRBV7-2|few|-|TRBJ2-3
CASSLEGRGTADTQYF
TGTGCCAGCAGCTTAGAGGGTCGGGGGACGGCAGATACGCAGTATTTT
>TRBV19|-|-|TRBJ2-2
CASSSRRDGTGELFF
TGTGCCAGTAGTTCAAGGAGAGATGGCACCGGGGAGCTGTTTTTT
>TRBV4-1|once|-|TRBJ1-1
CASSQDQGRSTEAFF
TGCGCCAGCAGCCAAGATCAGGGTAGGAGCACTGAAGCTTTCTTT
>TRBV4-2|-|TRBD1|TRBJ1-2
CASSQEGTVPYGYTF
TGTGCCAGCAGCCAAGAAGGGACAGTTCCCTATGGCTACACCTTC
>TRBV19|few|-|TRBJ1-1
CASSMGPFNGDTEAFF
TGTGCCAGTAGCATGGGGCCCTTTAATGGAGACACTGAAGCTTTCTTT
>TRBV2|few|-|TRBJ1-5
CASGAISNQPQHF
TGTGCCAGTGGGGCGATTAGCAATCAGCCCCAGCATTTT
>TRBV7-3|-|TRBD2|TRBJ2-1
CASSLGTRFEQFF
TGTGCCAGCAGCTTAGGGACTAGATTTGAGCAGTTCTTC
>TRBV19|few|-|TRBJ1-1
CASSYTVGGNTEAFF
TGTGCCAGTAGCTACACAGTAGGGGGGAACACTGAAGCTTTCTTT
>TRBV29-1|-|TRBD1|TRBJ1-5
CSVRDRANQPQHF
TGCAGCGTTCGGGACAGGGCGAATCAGCCCCAGCATTTT